The sequence of this T cell receptor beta chain was determined in a study of long-term antiretroviral therapy in people with HIV. On the study more broadly: The earliest samples came about a decade before the 2015 immediate-ART recommendation.

At survey level, the immunoSEQ assay was run in its v3.0 version. The data were produced by immunoSEQ multiplex PCR, yet TCRdb's version contains in-frame clones alone and is incomplete. The table includes tens of thousands of clones, 75% to 85% detected once. Concerning this clone itself: Its antigen is unidentified.

Findings and limits, study-wide: Even long-term ART left TRB diversity below transplant donor controls, despite gains.

CDR1 MNHNY and CDR2 SVGAGI come from the germline V gene (reference sequence). CDR3 length: 14 amino acids. The ends were cut back, 0 bases at V and 3 bases at J, with 8 bases in the middle. The TCR was taken from a man aged 18-30 years with HIV. The sample was unsorted PBMCs, taken 1.9 years after starting antiretroviral therapy. The chain employs TRBV6-6 and TRBJ2-5; D is unresolved. The DNA for the CDR3 is TGTGCCAGCAGTTACTCGTTAGAAGAAGAGACCCAGTACTTC. Its protein is CASSYSLEEETQYF.